These T cell receptor beta chains were read from a single sample in a study of T-cell memory formation after mild COVID-19. A single record per CDR3 protein comes from TCRdb applying MiXCR to the 5' RACE reads. The profile shows 450,000 or so distinct CDR3 sequences, 25% of them singletons. Sequences were obtained from PBMCs or a T cell subset sorted from them (not recorded which). All receptors come from an adult woman who had mild COVID-19 (a few samples of this study predate the infection). Cell type and time point are not known. The CDR3 runs from the conserved cysteine through the conserved F or W. The order of the fields is V gene, J gene, clone size, CDR3 protein. Size is omitted from some rows. Given values are once, few, many or a class for expanded clones.

>TRBV7-2|TRBJ1-5|.
CASSLFREAQPQHF
>TRBV5-1|TRBJ2-1|few
CASSLAGKVPYNEQFF
>TRBV5-1|TRBJ2-7|few
CASRTESLGYEQYF
>TRBV19|TRBJ2-3|.
CASTLEGGLAGSTDTQYF
>TRBV12-3/TRBV12-4|TRBJ2-7|.
CASRDSLYEQYF
>TRBV2|TRBJ2-5|few
CASIRGLAGRGTQYF
>TRBV30|TRBJ2-5|few
CAWREDQETQYF
>TRBV12-3/TRBV12-4|TRBJ1-1|few
CASSLGGFSPNTEAFF
>TRBV29-1|TRBJ1-5|few
CSVALGTGKNQPQHF
>TRBV7-2|TRBJ2-7|.
CASSPDPSYEQYF
>TRBV30|TRBJ2-3|.
CAWRTGVVTDTQYF
>TRBV12-3/TRBV12-4|TRBJ2-7|.
CASSFSDRVVNEQYF
>TRBV4-1|TRBJ2-7|.
CASSPGGKSEQYF
>TRBV11-2|TRBJ2-1|many
CASSLSGTYNEQFF
>TRBV2|TRBJ1-4|.
CASSSGGINEKLFF
>TRBV5-1|TRBJ2-5|.
CASTFSVGGRETQYF
>TRBV19|TRBJ2-3|.
CASMGEYRQDTQYF
>TRBV7-9|TRBJ2-5|.
CASSSGTGDQETQYF
>TRBV7-2|TRBJ2-1|few
CASSLATGQFF
>TRBV9|TRBJ2-3|.
CASSAQRGGTDTQYF
>TRBV29-1|TRBJ1-3|.
CSASHHRGLSGNTIYF
>TRBV20-1|TRBJ2-3|.
CSGSGSTDTQYF
>TRBV5-4|TRBJ2-1|few
CASTNTLDHEQFF
>TRBV9|TRBJ1-1|.
CASSRRWNTEAFF
>TRBV5-6|TRBJ1-6|.
CASSLGQKVSPLHF
>TRBV5-5|TRBJ1-4|few
CASRLGTGRLLNEKLFF